This T cell receptor beta chain was profiled in a study of T cells in localized non-small cell lung cancer. Whole-study findings and limits: Among blood samples, higher T cell density accompanied longer overall survival.

This CDR3 region has 15 residues. The V gene lost 2 bases and the J gene lost 0 bases, with 8 bases spanning the gap. Germline CDR1 and CDR2: LNHDA and SQIVND (reference sequence). Generated by immunoSEQ multiplex PCR, the TCRdb table keeps only in-frame clones and is missing some. The sample yields 75,000 to 85,000 clones, over 75% seen once. A remark on this clone: The antigen is not known.

V is TRBV19 and J is TRBJ1-5; the D is unclear. The starting material was peripheral blood, obtained before any cancer treatment. This clonotype was sampled from a female donor at least 60 years old with stage I lung adenocarcinoma. The CDR3 DNA reads as TGTGCCAGTAGTATAAGCTCTTATAGCAATCAGCCCCAGCATTTT. Protein: CASSISSYSNQPQHF.